This entry lists 17 T cell receptor beta chains sequenced from one sample in a study of metastatic and nonmetastatic thyroid tumors. No treatment had been given to any patient before thyroid surgery. TCRdb re-called clones from the PCR reads using MiXCR. Altogether about 15,000 clones are present, 24% being singletons, with the ten largest covering around 7.7%. The sequencing sample was made of tumor tissue. These receptors were collected from a female donor with papillary thyroid cancer or a benign thyroid nodule (not recorded which). Some clones in this sample may be carry-over from other donors' samples.

This clone was found many times. The rearrangement uses TRBV14 and TRBJ2-7, with D perhaps TRBD2 (5 bases). Trimming removed 3 bases from V and 4 bases from J, with 13 bases in between. Germline CDR1 SGHDN, CDR2 FVKESK. The CDR3 sequence is 14 residues long. The CDR3 region is CASSHSRTGYEQYF. The CDR3 DNA is TGTGCCAGCAGCCATTCCCGTACGGGGTACGAGCAGTACTTC.

A note on this clone: At one boundary the junction diverges from the germline segment, which might be a read error. The chain uses TRBV7-2 and TRBJ1-5, with D maybe TRBD1 (6 bases). The CDR3 extends over 15 amino acids. The germline V gene has CDR1 SGHTA and CDR2 FQGNSA. In DNA form, the CDR3 reads TGTGCCATCAGCCCGACGCGGGGGGCGGGTCGGCCCCAGCATTTT. Protein: CAISPTRGAGRPQHF.

This chain links TRBV30 with TRBJ1-1; the D is unclear. The length of the CDR3 is 14 residues. Germline CDR1 and CDR2: GTSNPN and SVGIG (reference sequence). V lost 1 base to trimming and J lost 1 base, with 10 bases between them. The CDR3 region is CAWSAGPANTEAFF. The CDR3 coding sequence is TGTGCCTGGAGTGCCGGGCCAGCGAACACTGAAGCTTTCTTT.

The table lists this clone with many counts. The V gene is TRBV11-2, the J gene TRBJ2-7, with D hard to call. This CDR3 has 10 residues. The V end was cut by 5 bases, the J end by 7 bases, with 6 bases between. Germline assignment: CDR1 SGHAT and CDR2 FQNNGV. The CDR3 nucleotides read TGTGCCAGCAGCCAGGCGGAGCAGTACTTC. This sequence encodes CASSQAEQYF. The whole variable domain, filled in from reference TRBV11-2 and TRBJ2-7, reads EAGVAQSPRYKIIEKRQSVAFWCNPISGHATLYWYQQILGQGPKLLIQFQNNGVVDDSQLPKDRFSAERLKGVDSTLKIQPAKLEDSAVYLCASSQAEQYFGPGTRLTVT.

This chain connects TRBV11-2 to TRBJ2-1; no clear D gene. Germline CDR1 reads SGHAT; CDR2 reads FQNNGV. The CDR3 extends over 15 amino acids. V lost 4 bases, J lost 0 bases, and 10 bases lay in between. The CDR3 spells CASSSLRCSYNEQFF. CDR3 bases: TGTGCCAGCAGCTCCCTACGGTGCTCCTACAATGAGCAGTTCTTC.

The chain uses TRBV4-1 and TRBJ1-5; D is unresolved. The V and J ends lost 0 bases and 4 bases respectively, with 10 bases between them. The CDR3 has 15 residues. CDR1 and CDR2 (germline): MGHRA, YSYEKL. The CDR3 DNA follows: TGCGCCAGCAGCCAAGAGGTCGGAACAAATCAGCCCCAGCATTTT. Protein product: CASSQEVGTNQPQHF.

A note on this clone: One junction end disagrees with the germline gene, perhaps due to a read error. This same CDR3 is encoded by further DNA sequences in the sample. This chain links TRBV6-1 with TRBJ1-5; D is uncertain. The CDR3 length is 14 residues. Per germline, CDR1 MNHNS and CDR2 SASEGT. The CDR3 sequence: CASRDVGNDQPQHF. CDR3 sequence (DNA): TGTGCCAGCCGAGACGTGGGGAATGATCAGCCACAGCATTTT.

This clone was detected only once. The chain is built from TRBV20-1 and TRBJ1-6, with D perhaps TRBD1 (5 bases). Germline lookup yields CDR1 DFQATT and CDR2 SNEGSKA (reference sequence). Trimming removed 4 bases from V and 7 bases from J, with 14 bases in between. The CDR3 is 14 residues long. The CDR3 loop reads CSAKGGAGNSPLHF. The CDR3 nucleotides are TGCAGTGCTAAAGGAGGGGCAGGGAATTCACCCCTCCACTTT.

In its sample, this clone is medium-sized. This chain joins TRBV7-9 and TRBJ2-7, with 7 bases aligning to TRBD1. The CDR3 is made up of 15 amino acids. V lost 4 bases to trimming and J lost 4 bases; unmatched junction nucleotides: 10. The germline V gene encodes CDR1 SEHNR and CDR2 FQNEAQ (reference sequence). CDR3 region: CASSSKVGTDYEQYF. The CDR3 DNA sequence: TGTGCCAGCAGCTCAAAAGTCGGGACAGATTACGAGCAGTACTTC.

This clone has ten or more counts. The chain carries TRBV7-8 and TRBJ2-4; 9 bases match TRBD1. Germline assignment: CDR1 SGHVS and CDR2 FQNEAQ. V was clipped by 6 bases and J by 8 bases; unmatched bases: 14. This CDR3 is 16 amino acids long. The CDR3 loop reads CASSSDRDRVIDIQYF. CDR3 nucleotides: TGTGCCAGCAGTTCTGACCGGGACAGGGTTATAGACATTCAGTACTTC.

The rearrangement joins TRBV3-1 to TRBJ2-7; a possible D gene is TRBD2 (6 bases). The CDR3 extends over 12 amino acids. CDR1 is LGHDT and CDR2 is YNNKEL in the germline V gene (reference sequence). V lost 8 bases to trimming and J lost 3 bases, with 11 bases between them. As DNA, the CDR3 is TGTGCCAGCCGCGGGACGGACTACGAGCAGTACTTC. This encodes CASRGTDYEQYF.

This clone occurred a few times. This chain connects TRBV20-1 to TRBJ2-7, with TRBD2 matching over 8 bases. V trimming: 4 bases; J trimming: 2 bases; junction bases outside the gene matches: 7. Germline-derived CDR1 and CDR2 are DFQATT and SNEGSKA (reference sequence). The CDR3 contains 14 residues. In DNA, the CDR3 is TGCAGTGCTAAGGGAATAGCGGGAACCTACGAGCAGTACTTC. Amino acid sequence: CSAKGIAGTYEQYF.

This clone was counted at least ten times. The chain carries TRBV11-3 and TRBJ2-7, with D possibly matching TRBD2 (6 bases). The CDR3 consists of 19 residues. In germline, CDR1 is SGHNT, CDR2 YENEEA. V dropped 5 bases and J dropped 0 bases, with 26 bases sitting between them. CDR3 DNA: TGTGCCAGCAGCACCATATTACGTGGGACTTCCGTTAGCTCCTACGAGCAGTACTTC. Protein product: CASSTILRGTSVSSYEQYF.

This clone was seen ten or more times. The rearrangement links TRBV19 to TRBJ2-7, with TRBD2 matching 9 bases. Germline CDR1 is LNHDA and CDR2 is SQIVND (reference sequence). The ends lost 3 bases at V and 3 bases at J; junction bases unmatched: 6. The CDR3 is 15 amino acids. This CDR3 is CASSIGGAGGYEQYF. The CDR3 bases are TGTGCCAGTAGTATTGGGGGAGCGGGAGGCTACGAGCAGTACTTC.

With respect to this clone: One junction end disagrees with the germline gene, perhaps due to a read error. The chain recombines TRBV7-7 with TRBJ2-5; TRBD2 matches at 7 bases. The J call may be faulty, since TRBJ2-1 better matches the DNA end. Germline V gives CDR1 SSHAT, CDR2 FNYEAQ (reference sequence). The CDR3 has 14 residues. The DNA of the CDR3 is TGTGCTAGCAGCTTAAGTTTTAGCGGGCAGGAGCAGTTCTTC. Translated, it gives CASSLSFSGQEQFF.

In its sample, this clone is medium-sized. The gene calls are TRBV7-9 and TRBJ2-7, with D maybe TRBD2 (6 bases). The germline CDR1 and CDR2 sequences are SEHNR and FQNEAQ (reference sequence). Deletions cut 5 bases from V and 3 bases from J, with 17 bases between. There are 15 residues in the CDR3. Here the CDR3 DNA reads TGTGCCAGCAGCCCGCCGGGGACTGGGTACTACGAGCAGTACTTC. The encoded protein is CASSPPGTGYYEQYF.

By share of the sample, this clone is medium-sized. The gene calls are TRBV5-1 and TRBJ1-4; possible D gene TRBD1, 6 bases. V gave up 4 bases and J gave up 2 bases, with 15 bases separating them. The CDR3 totals 16 residues. Germline values: CDR1 SGHRS, CDR2 YFSETQ. The CDR3 is CASSKGEGGTNEKLFF. The CDR3 bases are TGCGCCAGCAGCAAGGGGGAAGGGGGGACTAATGAAAAACTGTTTTTT.